The present TCR beta chain was sequenced within a study of cytomegalovirus exposure and HLA in healthy donors. The CDR3 is 14 amino acids. Trimming left V 0 bases short and J 6 bases short, with 12 bases between. Germline values: CDR1 SGDLS, CDR2 YYNGEE. PCR amplification relied on 60 Vbeta primers (plus 13 Jbeta primers). Libraries were prepared by immunoSEQ multiplex PCR; TCRdb keeps only in-frame clonotypes and omits some of them. The data hold 150,000 or so clones, with more than 70% observed a single time. The gene calls are TRBV9 and TRBJ1-2; D is uncertain. The sequence was obtained from a male donor in good health and CMV-seronegative. Sample: PBMCs. The CDR3: CASSVATGMDGYTF. CDR3 in DNA: TGTGCCAGCAGCGTAGCAACGGGGATGGATGGCTACACCTTC.